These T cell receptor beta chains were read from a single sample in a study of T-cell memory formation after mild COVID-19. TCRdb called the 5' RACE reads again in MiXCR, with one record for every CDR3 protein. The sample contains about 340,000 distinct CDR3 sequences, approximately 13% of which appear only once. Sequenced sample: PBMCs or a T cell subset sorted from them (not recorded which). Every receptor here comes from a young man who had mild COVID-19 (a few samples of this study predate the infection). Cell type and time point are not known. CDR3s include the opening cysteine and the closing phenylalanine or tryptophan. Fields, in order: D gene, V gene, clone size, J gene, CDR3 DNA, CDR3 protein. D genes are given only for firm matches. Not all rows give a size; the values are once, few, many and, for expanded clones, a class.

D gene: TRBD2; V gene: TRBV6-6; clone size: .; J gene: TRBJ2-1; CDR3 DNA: TGTGCCAGCAGTTACCAGGCGGGGGACCCGCTAAATGAGCAGTTCTTC; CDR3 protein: CASSYQAGDPLNEQFF
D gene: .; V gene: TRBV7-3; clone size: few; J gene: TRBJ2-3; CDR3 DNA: TGTGCCAGCAGCCTCCCCGCCACGGGTACCACAGATACGCAGTATTTT; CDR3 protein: CASSLPATGTTDTQYF
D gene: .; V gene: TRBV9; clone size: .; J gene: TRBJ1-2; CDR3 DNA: TGTGCCAGCAGCACCGGGACGGAGCTATATGGCTACACCTTC; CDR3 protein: CASSTGTELYGYTF
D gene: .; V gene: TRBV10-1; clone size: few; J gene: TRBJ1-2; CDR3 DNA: TGCGCCAGCAGTGAGAACGGGAACTATGGCTACACCTTC; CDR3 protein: CASSENGNYGYTF
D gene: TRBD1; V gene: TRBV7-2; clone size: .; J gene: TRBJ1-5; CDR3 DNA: TGTGCCAGCAGCTGGGACAGGGAACAGCCCCAGCATTTT; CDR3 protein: CASSWDREQPQHF
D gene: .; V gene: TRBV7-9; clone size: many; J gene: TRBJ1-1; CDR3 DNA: TGTGCCAGCAGCTTAGGTGATCCAGTTATGAACACTGAAGCTTTCTTT; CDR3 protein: CASSLGDPVMNTEAFF
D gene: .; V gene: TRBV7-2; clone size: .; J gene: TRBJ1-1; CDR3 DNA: TGTGCCAGCAGCTTAGATCGCGCTGAAGCTTTCTTT; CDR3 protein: CASSLDRAEAFF
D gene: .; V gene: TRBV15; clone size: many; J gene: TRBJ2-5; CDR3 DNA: TGTGCCACCAGCAGAGTGGGCGAGACCCAGTACTTC; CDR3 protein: CATSRVGETQYF
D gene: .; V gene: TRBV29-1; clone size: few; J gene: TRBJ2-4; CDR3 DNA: TGCAGCGTTGAGGCTCGGAGGGGCAGGACCAAAAACATTCAGTACTTC; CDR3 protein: CSVEARRGRTKNIQYF
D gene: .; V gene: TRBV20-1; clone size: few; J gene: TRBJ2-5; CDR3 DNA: TGCAGTGCTAAGCTAGGGGCCGTTGAGACCCAGTACTTC; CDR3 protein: CSAKLGAVETQYF
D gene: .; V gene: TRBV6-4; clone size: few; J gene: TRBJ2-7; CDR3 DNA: TGTGCCAGCAGTGGGCTTAACGAGCAGTACTTC; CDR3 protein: CASSGLNEQYF
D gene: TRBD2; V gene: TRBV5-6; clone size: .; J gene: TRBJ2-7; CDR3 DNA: TGTGCCAGCAACCTGGGACTAGCAACCTACGAGCAGTACTTC; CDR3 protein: CASNLGLATYEQYF
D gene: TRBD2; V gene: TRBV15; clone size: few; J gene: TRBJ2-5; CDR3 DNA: TGTGCCACCAGTCACGCGGGGGAAGAGACCCAGTACTTC; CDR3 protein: CATSHAGEETQYF
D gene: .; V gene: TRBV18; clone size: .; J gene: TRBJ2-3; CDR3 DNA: TGTGCCAGCTCACTCACTCCTCAGACAGATACGCAGTATTTT; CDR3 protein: CASSLTPQTDTQYF
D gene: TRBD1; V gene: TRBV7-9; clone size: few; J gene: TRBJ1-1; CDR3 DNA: TGTGCCAGCAGCCCCCGGGACAGGGGTAACGAGAACACTGAAGCTTTCTTT; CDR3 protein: CASSPRDRGNENTEAFF
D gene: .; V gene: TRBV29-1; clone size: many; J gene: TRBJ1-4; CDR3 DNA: TGCAGCGCTGGGCAGGGAGAAAAACTGTTTTTT; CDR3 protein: CSAGQGEKLFF
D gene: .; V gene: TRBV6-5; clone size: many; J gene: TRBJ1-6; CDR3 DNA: TGTGCCAGCAGTACGGGGGGCTCACCCCTCCACTTT; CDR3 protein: CASSTGGSPLHF